This is a list of T cell receptor beta chains from one sample in a study of CD8 T cells in Susac syndrome. Via MiXCR, TCRdb re-called the immunoSEQ multiplex PCR reads, giving one row per CDR3 protein. This table has 150,000 to 200,000 distinct CDR3 sequences, about 93% appearing once. The specimen was CD4+ T cells from PBMCs. The origin of the receptors is a human donor with multiple sclerosis. CDR3s include the opening cysteine and the closing phenylalanine or tryptophan. Each record gives: J gene, D gene, V gene, clone size, CDR3 protein, CDR3 DNA. The D gene is left open where the match is weak. Where a row states a size, it is once, few, many or the class of an expanded clone; other rows omit it.

j_call: TRBJ2-1
d_call: TRBD2
v_call: TRBV19
clone_size: -
cdr3_aa: CASSIGPTSGNVNEQFF
cdr3_nt: TGTGCCAGTAGTATAGGCCCGACTAGCGGCAACGTCAATGAGCAGTTCTTC

j_call: TRBJ1-2
d_call: TRBD1
v_call: TRBV6-5
clone_size: -
cdr3_aa: CASSYSGGASGYTF
cdr3_nt: TGTGCCAGCAGTTACTCAGGGGGCGCGAGTGGCTACACCTTC

j_call: TRBJ1-3
d_call: -
v_call: TRBV18
clone_size: -
cdr3_aa: CASSRTQSSGNTIYF
cdr3_nt: TGTGCCAGCTCACGGACACAAAGCTCTGGAAACACCATATATTTT

j_call: TRBJ1-5
d_call: TRBD1
v_call: TRBV24-1
clone_size: -
cdr3_aa: CATAIRGAPGGGQPQHF
cdr3_nt: TGTGCCACCGCCATCCGGGGAGCGCCAGGGGGGGGTCAGCCCCAGCATTTT

j_call: TRBJ1-4
d_call: -
v_call: TRBV6-8
clone_size: -
cdr3_aa: CASSYPSWSGKLFF
cdr3_nt: TGTGCCAGCAGTTACCCTTCCTGGTCCGGAAAACTGTTTTTT

j_call: TRBJ2-2
d_call: -
v_call: TRBV5-4
clone_size: -
cdr3_aa: CASSPRERGELFF
cdr3_nt: TGTGCCAGCAGTCCTAGGGAACGAGGGGAGCTGTTTTTT

j_call: TRBJ1-3
d_call: -
v_call: TRBV9
clone_size: -
cdr3_aa: CASSVNSGYNTIYF
cdr3_nt: TGTGCCAGCAGCGTAAATTCCGGCTACAACACCATATATTTT

j_call: TRBJ2-2
d_call: TRBD2
v_call: TRBV19
clone_size: -
cdr3_aa: CASSIGGTRYTGELFF
cdr3_nt: TGTGCCAGTAGTATAGGAGGGACTAGATACACCGGGGAGCTGTTTTTT

j_call: TRBJ1-4
d_call: -
v_call: TRBV30
clone_size: -
cdr3_aa: CAWSARPGEKLFF
cdr3_nt: TGTGCCTGGAGTGCAAGACCGGGAGAAAAACTGTTTTTT

j_call: TRBJ1-2
d_call: -
v_call: TRBV2
clone_size: -
cdr3_aa: CASSDTAPGFYTF
cdr3_nt: TGTGCCAGCAGTGATACCGCGCCAGGGTTTTACACCTTC

j_call: TRBJ2-1
d_call: -
v_call: TRBV2
clone_size: -
cdr3_aa: CASSGPLSYNEQFF
cdr3_nt: TGTGCCAGCAGTGGACCTTTAAGCTACAATGAGCAGTTCTTC

j_call: TRBJ1-4
d_call: -
v_call: TRBV7-8
clone_size: -
cdr3_aa: CASSLGTANEKLFF
cdr3_nt: TGTGCCAGCAGCTTAGGCACGGCTAATGAAAAACTGTTTTTT

j_call: TRBJ2-2
d_call: TRBD2
v_call: TRBV2
clone_size: -
cdr3_aa: CATMTSGGASGTGELFF
cdr3_nt: TGTGCCACCATGACTAGCGGGGGAGCGTCCGGCACCGGGGAGCTGTTTTTT

j_call: TRBJ2-2
d_call: -
v_call: TRBV6-5
clone_size: -
cdr3_aa: CASSYSMMDGELFF
cdr3_nt: TGTGCCAGCAGTTACTCGATGATGGACGGGGAGCTGTTTTTT

j_call: TRBJ1-2
d_call: TRBD1
v_call: TRBV28
clone_size: -
cdr3_aa: CASSWDRGNYGYTF
cdr3_nt: TGTGCCAGCAGTTGGGACAGGGGGAACTATGGCTACACCTTC

j_call: TRBJ1-6
d_call: -
v_call: TRBV6-1
clone_size: -
cdr3_aa: CASSRNSGFSEANSPLHF
cdr3_nt: TGTGCCAGCAGTAGAAACTCGGGATTCTCTGAGGCTAATTCACCCCTCCACTTT

j_call: TRBJ1-1
d_call: TRBD1
v_call: TRBV5-1
clone_size: -
cdr3_aa: CASSFGLAGGGEAFF
cdr3_nt: TGCGCCAGCAGCTTCGGCTTGGCAGGGGGCGGTGAAGCTTTCTTT

j_call: TRBJ2-5
d_call: -
v_call: TRBV14
clone_size: -
cdr3_aa: CASSQVFREVVETQYF
cdr3_nt: TGTGCCAGCAGCCAAGTTTTCAGGGAGGTAGTAGAGACCCAGTACTTC

j_call: TRBJ2-1
d_call: TRBD1
v_call: TRBV4-2
clone_size: -
cdr3_aa: CASSQDGQGYNEQFF
cdr3_nt: TGTGCCAGCAGCCAAGATGGACAGGGTTACAATGAGCAGTTCTTC

j_call: TRBJ2-7
d_call: TRBD1
v_call: TRBV11-2
clone_size: -
cdr3_aa: CASSLVAGTGEYEQYF
cdr3_nt: TGTGCCAGCAGCTTAGTTGCTGGGACAGGGGAGTACGAGCAGTACTTC

j_call: TRBJ1-4
d_call: TRBD1
v_call: TRBV4-3
clone_size: -
cdr3_aa: CASSQGKGAGEKLFF
cdr3_nt: TGCGCCAGCAGCCAAGGAAAGGGGGCAGGGGAAAAACTGTTTTTT

j_call: TRBJ2-7
d_call: TRBD2
v_call: TRBV12-3/TRBV12-4
clone_size: few
cdr3_aa: CASSLSPSGGGEQYF
cdr3_nt: TGTGCCAGCAGTTTATCTCCTAGCGGGGGGGGCGAGCAGTACTTC